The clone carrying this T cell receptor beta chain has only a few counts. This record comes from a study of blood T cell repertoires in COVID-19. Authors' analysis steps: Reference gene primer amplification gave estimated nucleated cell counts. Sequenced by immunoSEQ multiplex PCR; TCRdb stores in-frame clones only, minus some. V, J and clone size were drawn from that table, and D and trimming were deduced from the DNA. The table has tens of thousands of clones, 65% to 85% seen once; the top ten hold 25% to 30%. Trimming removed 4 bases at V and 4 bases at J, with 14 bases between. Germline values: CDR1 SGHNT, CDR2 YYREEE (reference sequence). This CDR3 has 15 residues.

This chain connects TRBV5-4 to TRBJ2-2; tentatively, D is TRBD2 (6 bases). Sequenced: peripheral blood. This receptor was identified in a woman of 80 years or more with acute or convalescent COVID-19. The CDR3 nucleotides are TGTGCCAGCAGCCGGACGGGAGACAGCACCGGGGAGCTGTTTTTT. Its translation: CASSRTGDSTGELFF.